This T cell receptor (beta chain) was sequenced during a study of blood T cell repertoires in COVID-19 (dated by TCRdb to the early 2020s). For context, the study as a whole: Collaborator samples came from the United States, Italy and Spain and covered acute and convalescent phases of COVID-19. The prospective study material was composed of cDNA or gDNA derived from T cells, B-cell-depleted T cells, or PBMCs. Deeply sampled blood TCRbeta repertoires from subjects exposed to, actively infected with, or recovered from COVID-19 were included in the dataset. The repertoires were made available in a free public database intended to serve as a resource for research on the immune response to SARS-CoV-2. The samples were drawn from the first 160 participants of the ongoing ImmuneRACE study and from over 950 subjects provided by 6 global collaborators. A de-identified subject ID, COVID-19 status, age in years and sex were almost always included in the sample metadata. Where available, HLA class I and class II types were obtained from metadata supplied by the sample provider rather than from assay-based typing. The study at large found these results: Clinical and demographic metadata were provided uncurated, with the amount varying by source and participant.

As regards this clone: It lacks a known antigen. Base-call qualities are not available, and no considerably larger clone is one nucleotide away.

Whole blood was collected in K2EDTA tubes by collaborating institutions according to the institutions' own protocols. For TCRbeta analysis, collaborators shipped samples in one of three forms: frozen whole blood, isolated PBMCs, or DNA extracted from either of those sample types. TCRbeta CDR3 regions were amplified from genomic DNA using the immunoSEQ Assay, a bias-controlled multiplex PCR. Turning to the authors' computational methods: Nucleated cell counts per sample were estimated from amplification of reference gene primers within the assay. Sequence reads were collapsed and filtered to measure the absolute abundance of every unique TCRbeta CDR3 rearrangement. For each sample, productive Simpson clonality was calculated by taking the square root of Simpson's diversity index across productive rearrangements. TCRdb re-hosts the immuneACCESS table, in-frame sequences only. Its copies lack some clones; in the studies checked, an unresolved V gene accounts for under half of them, and the cause for the rest is not known. That table supplies the V and J calls and clone size; D and trimming were determined from the DNA. A total of 250,000 or so clones appear in this sample, approximately 82% of them only once. The top ten clonotypes cover under 2% of the sample.

V lost 3 bases and J lost 2 bases; the stretch between them is 8 bases long. The CDR3 starts with the cysteine, ends with the phenylalanine, and has 14 residues. Solely the CDR3 DNA is kept, with 42 bases framed from the first base. CDR1 and CDR2 are read off the germline V gene as SGHTA and FQGNSA. This receptor chain uses TRBV7-2 and TRBJ1-5; the D gene is not confidently resolved. The sequence came from a woman of 80 years or more with acute or convalescent COVID-19. Material for sequencing was peripheral blood. CDR3 region: CASSLREGNQPQHF. The DNA sequence is TGTGCCAGCAGCTTGCGGGAGGGCAATCAGCCCCAGCATTTT.